A single sample is the source of the 27 T cell receptor beta chains below, sequenced in a study of long-term antiretroviral therapy in people with HIV. Sequencing relied on immunoSEQ assay v3.0, run at survey level. The method was immunoSEQ multiplex PCR; TCRdb's version includes in-frame clones alone and lacks a portion of them. The sample has about 17,000 clones; approximately 72% are singletons. The material sequenced was unsorted PBMCs, taken 0.3 years after starting antiretroviral therapy. Source of these receptors: a woman aged 45-65 years with HIV.

The genes are TRBV9 and TRBJ1-4, with a possible D match to TRBD1 (5 bases). Trimming took off 0 bases at V and 4 bases at J, with 16 bases between the two ends. This CDR3 has 17 amino acids. CDR1 and CDR2 from the germline V gene are SGDLS and YYNGEE. The CDR3 protein is CASSVDDIKGRNEKLFF. In DNA form, the CDR3 reads TGTGCCAGCAGCGTAGATGATATCAAGGGGCGTAATGAAAAACTGTTTTTT.

The chain employs TRBV6-1 and TRBJ2-3; D gene uncertain. The CDR3 totals 12 residues. The ends were cut back, 7 bases at V and 0 bases at J, with 5 bases in the middle. Germline V gives CDR1 MNHNS, CDR2 SASEGT. The CDR3 coding sequence is TGTGCCAGCACTTTTAGCACAGATACGCAGTATTTT. It translates to CASTFSTDTQYF.

Relative to its sample, this clone is medium-sized. This sequence joins TRBV5-1 and TRBJ2-2; TRBD1 aligns across 7 bases. The CDR3 totals 14 residues. V lost 3 bases to trimming and J lost 3 bases; unmatched junction nucleotides: 2. CDR1 SGHRS and CDR2 YFSETQ come from the germline V gene. CDR3: CASSWGTDTGELFF. The CDR3 DNA reads TGCGCCAGCAGCTGGGGGACAGACACCGGGGAGCTGTTTTTT.

Of note for this clone: At one end the junction does not follow the germline gene, possibly because of a read error. The V call is TRBV18, the J call TRBJ2-1; TRBD1 aligns across 7 bases. The length of the CDR3 is 16 residues. Germline CDR1 reads KGHSH; CDR2 reads LQKENI. CDR3 sequence: CANSPIPGQLYNEQFF. The CDR3 DNA is TGTGCCAACTCACCTATACCGGGACAGCTCTACAATGAGCAGTTCTTC.

The CDR3 bases are TGTGCCAGCAGCGCCGGAGGCCCGGGCGTGGGCTACACCTTC. Translated: CASSAGGPGVGYTF. The rearrangement joins TRBV6-1 to TRBJ1-2; no definite D call. Trimming cost V 6 bases and J 8 bases, with 19 bases left between them. The CDR3 sequence is 14 residues long. CDR1 MNHNS and CDR2 SASEGT come from the germline V gene.

The chain uses TRBV19 and TRBJ2-5; 10 nucleotides match TRBD1. Germline assignment: CDR1 LNHDA and CDR2 SQIVND (reference sequence). The CDR3 length is 17 residues. With V trimmed by 1 base and J by 5 bases, 10 bases remained unmatched. CDR3 in amino acids: CASSIARGTGDSETQYF. The CDR3 region has the DNA TGTGCCAGTAGTATAGCCCGGGGGACAGGGGATTCGGAGACCCAGTACTTC.

In its sample, this clone was seen a few times. The gene calls are TRBV19 and TRBJ1-4; maybe TRBD1 (5 bases). V lost 7 bases and J lost 8, with 23 bases in between. From germline, CDR1 is LNHDA and CDR2 SQIVND (reference sequence). The CDR3 runs 16 residues. CDR3 protein: CASMGVRKGGGEKLFF. The CDR3 DNA is TGTGCCAGTATGGGGGTGAGGAAGGGCGGCGGGGAAAAACTGTTTTTT.

CDR3 bases: TGTGCCAGCAGTCCAATCACTCAGGGGGCTAACACTGAAGCTTTCTTT. Encoded protein: CASSPITQGANTEAFF. The chain is built from TRBV2 and TRBJ1-1; 8 bases are a match to TRBD1. Losses at the gene ends were 5 bases for V and 2 bases for J; bases not matched to a gene: 10. Germline lookup yields CDR1 SNHLY and CDR2 FYNNEI. The CDR3 extends over 16 amino acids.

This chain connects TRBV4-2 to TRBJ2-3, with 8 bases identical to TRBD2. CDR1 is LGHNA and CDR2 is YNFKEQ in the germline V gene. The junction had 8 bases not matched to a gene; V was cut back by 4 bases and J by 2 bases. The CDR3 contains 16 residues. Here the CDR3 DNA reads TGTGCCAGCAGCCTTCCCCGCGGGGGGCCCACAGATACGCAGTATTTT. Translation gives CASSLPRGGPTDTQYF.

J is TRBJ1-2 and V is TRBV5-1; D is uncertain. Trimming stripped 1 base from V and 0 bases from J, with 10 bases between. Germline CDR1 and CDR2: SGHRS and YFSETQ. CDR3 size: 15 residues. The DNA of the CDR3 is TGCGCCAGCAGCTTGATGGGTTCTTCTAACTATGGCTACACCTTC. This encodes CASSLMGSSNYGYTF.

This sequence joins TRBV19 and TRBJ1-5; 7 positions agree with TRBD1. This CDR3 is 15 amino acids long. The V and J ends lost 4 bases and 0 bases, in that order; junction bases with no gene match: 3. Per the germline V gene, CDR1 is LNHDA and CDR2 is SQIVND (reference sequence). The CDR3, as DNA: TGTGCCAGTAGTAGGACAGGAGCTAGCAATCAGCCCCAGCATTTT. Its translation is CASSRTGASNQPQHF. Full variable domain (rest looked up from reference TRBV19 and TRBJ1-5): DGGITQSPKYLFRKEGQNVTLSCEQNLNHDAMYWYRQDPGQGLRLIYYSQIVNDFQKGDIAEGYSVSREKKESFPLTVTSAQKNPTAFYLCASSRTGASNQPQHFGDGTRLSIL.

The J gene is TRBJ2-3, the V gene TRBV11-2, with unresolved D. Trimming took off 3 bases at V and 6 bases at J, with 7 bases between the two ends. This CDR3 region has 12 residues. Looked up from germline, CDR1 is SGHAT and CDR2 is FQNNGV. CDR3 nucleotides: TGTGCCAGCAGCTTCATGAAGGATACGCAGTATTTT. Translated: CASSFMKDTQYF.

The rearrangement links TRBV30 to TRBJ2-1; 9 bases align to TRBD1. Unmatched junction bases numbered 8, after V lost 0 bases and J lost 8 bases. The germline CDR1 and CDR2 sequences are GTSNPN and SVGIG (reference sequence). CDR3 size: 15 residues. The CDR3 sequence is CAWSVTGGFKYEQFF. The CDR3 region has the DNA TGTGCCTGGAGTGTGACAGGGGGATTTAAGTATGAGCAGTTCTTC.

The chain uses TRBV2 and TRBJ1-1, with D possibly being TRBD1 (5 bases). The CDR3 runs 12 residues. V dropped 9 bases and J dropped 2 bases, with 10 bases sitting between them. Germline CDR1 and CDR2: SNHLY and FYNNEI. CDR3 nucleotide sequence: TGTGCCAGGCAGGGAGTTAACACTGAAGCTTTCTTT. Residues: CARQGVNTEAFF. The complete variable domain, with remaining parts taken from reference TRBV2 and TRBJ1-1, reads EPEVTQTPSHQVTQMGQEVILRCVPISNHLYFYWYRQILGQKVEFLVSFYNNEISEKSEIFDDQFSVERPDGSNFTLKIRSTKLEDSAMYFCARQGVNTEAFFGQGTRLTVV.

This clone was observed a single time. Here the CDR3 reads CASSPGTGGPGNEQFF. CDR3 DNA: TGTGCCAGCTCACCGGGGACAGGGGGACCCGGGAATGAGCAGTTCTTC. The chain is built from TRBV18 and TRBJ2-1; 11 bases match TRBD1. This CDR3 comprises 16 residues. Trimming took 3 bases from V and 7 from J; bases not matched to a gene: 8. Per the germline V gene, CDR1 is KGHSH and CDR2 is LQKENI.

The chain joins TRBV28 to TRBJ1-2; D ambiguous. The CDR3 length is 12 residues. V lost 7 bases to trimming and J lost 3 bases, with 9 bases between them. In germline, CDR1 is MDHEN, CDR2 SYDVKM. The CDR3 is CASTAADYGYTF. The CDR3 bases are TGTGCCAGCACTGCGGCAGACTATGGCTACACCTTC.

The genes are TRBV29-1 and TRBJ2-1; TRBD2 matches 9 bases. V lost 4 bases and J lost 5; bases outside the gene matches: 15. Germline assignment: CDR1 SQVTM and CDR2 ANQGSEA. The CDR3 loop spans 17 amino acids. The DNA for the CDR3 is TGCAGCGTTGCCCGGGGGGGCCCGGGACTAGCAAACAATGAGCAGTTCTTC. Residues: CSVARGGPGLANNEQFF.

The J gene is TRBJ1-6, the V gene TRBV5-1, with unresolved D. Germline V gene lookup returns CDR1 SGHRS and CDR2 YFSETQ. The germline V and J ends were trimmed by 1 base and 0 bases, with 8 bases remaining between them. The CDR3 is 16 residues long. CDR3 DNA sequence: TGCGCCAGCAGCTTGCGGGGAATCTCCTATAATTCACCCCTCCACTTT. As protein: CASSLRGISYNSPLHF.

The rearrangement links TRBV9 to TRBJ2-1; TRBD2 aligns across 8 bases. V shed 0 bases and J 10 bases; nucleotides not matched to a gene: 6. The CDR3 has 14 residues. Germline CDR1 and CDR2: SGDLS and YYNGEE. Here the CDR3 DNA reads TGTGCCAGCAGCGTAGATCGGGGGGGCAGGGAGCAGTTCTTC. Its translation: CASSVDRGGREQFF.

J is TRBJ1-1 and V is TRBV2; D is possibly TRBD1 (5 bases). Germline V gives CDR1 SNHLY, CDR2 FYNNEI. V lost 2 bases, J lost 11 bases, and 18 bases lay in between. The CDR3 length is 14 residues. CDR3 sequence: CASSEPGTGKYAFF. The CDR3, as DNA: TGTGCCAGCAGTGAACCCGGGACGGGAAAGTACGCTTTCTTT.

The CDR3 is CASSLEQGASSPLHF. The CDR3 DNA reads as TGCGCCAGCAGCTTGGAACAGGGGGCCAGTTCACCCCTCCACTTT. This chain joins TRBV5-1 and TRBJ1-6; 9 bases agree with TRBD1. This CDR3 region has 15 residues. Looked up from germline, CDR1 is SGHRS and CDR2 is YFSETQ. V was pared by 0 bases and J by 9 bases, with 4 bases of the junction left unmatched.

The chain uses TRBV6-6 and TRBJ1-1; 8 nucleotides align to TRBD1. The CDR3 spans 14 residues. V gave up 7 bases and J gave up 3 bases; unmatched junction bases: 7. Per the germline V gene, CDR1 is MNHNY and CDR2 is SVGAGI (reference sequence). CDR3 loop: CASNQGQGYTEAFF. The CDR3 bases are TGTGCCAGCAACCAAGGACAGGGATACACTGAAGCTTTCTTT.

The chain recombines TRBV6-1 with TRBJ1-1, with D uncertain. The CDR3 totals 13 residues. Germline CDR1 reads MNHNS; CDR2 reads SASEGT. Trimming removed 7 bases at V and 3 bases at J, with 12 bases between. CDR3 coding DNA: TGTGCCAGCACCCGATCTGGTTACACTGAAGCTTTCTTT. Amino acids: CASTRSGYTEAFF.

This clone was recorded once. The genes are TRBV27 and TRBJ2-1, with 7 positions matching TRBD2. With V trimmed by 2 bases and J by 3 bases, 4 bases remained unmatched. The germline CDR1 and CDR2 sequences are MNHEY and SMNVEV (reference sequence). The CDR3 is 15 residues long. CDR3 sequence (DNA): TGTGCCAGCAGTTTAGGTAGCGGGCACTACAATGAGCAGTTCTTC. Translated, it gives CASSLGSGHYNEQFF.

This clone occurred once. CDR3 in amino acids: CAISEGETNEKLFF. CDR3 in DNA: TGTGCCATCAGTGAGGGGGAAACTAATGAAAAACTGTTTTTT. The chain recombines TRBV10-3 with TRBJ1-4; no reliable D call. V shed 2 bases and J shed 1 base, with 5 bases lying between them. Germline assignment: CDR1 ENHRY and CDR2 SYGVKD. The CDR3 spans 14 residues.

This chain uses TRBV19 with TRBJ1-5; D gene unclear. The CDR3 contains 15 residues. Germline assignment: CDR1 LNHDA and CDR2 SQIVND (reference sequence). V dropped 2 bases and J dropped 1 base, with 9 bases sitting between them. The CDR3 protein is CASSIKGSSNQPQHF. The CDR3, as DNA: TGTGCCAGTAGTATAAAAGGGAGCAGCAATCAGCCCCAGCATTTT.

The chain links TRBV5-1 to TRBJ2-4, with 15 bases lining up with TRBD2. The length of the CDR3 is 17 residues. Germline trimming cut 6 bases from V and 2 bases from J; bases unmatched to any gene: 6. Germline V gene data show CDR1 as SGHRS and CDR2 as YFSETQ. DNA for the CDR3: TGCGCCAGCAAGACGGGACTAGCGGGGGGTCCCAAAAACATTCAGTACTTC. Its translation is CASKTGLAGGPKNIQYF.